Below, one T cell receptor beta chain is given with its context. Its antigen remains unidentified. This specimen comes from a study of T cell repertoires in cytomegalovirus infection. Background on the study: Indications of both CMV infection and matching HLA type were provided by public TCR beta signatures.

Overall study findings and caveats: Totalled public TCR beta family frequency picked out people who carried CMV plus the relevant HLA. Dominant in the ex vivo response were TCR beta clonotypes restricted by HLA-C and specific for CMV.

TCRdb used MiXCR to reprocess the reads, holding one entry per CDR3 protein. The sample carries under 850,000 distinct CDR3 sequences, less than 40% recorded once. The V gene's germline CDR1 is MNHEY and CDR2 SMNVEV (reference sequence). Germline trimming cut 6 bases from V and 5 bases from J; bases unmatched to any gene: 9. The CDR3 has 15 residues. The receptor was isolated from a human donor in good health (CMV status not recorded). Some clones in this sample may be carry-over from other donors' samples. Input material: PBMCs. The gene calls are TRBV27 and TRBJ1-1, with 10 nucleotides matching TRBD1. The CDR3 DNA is TGTGCCAGCAGCCCGACAGGGGGCGGTGTGACTGAAGCTTTCTTT. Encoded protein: CASSPTGGGVTEAFF.